The 8 T cell receptor beta chains below all came from one sample that was sequenced in a study of cytomegalovirus exposure and HLA in healthy donors. It was with 60 Vbeta and 13 Jbeta primers that the PCR ran. Repertoires were generated with immunoSEQ multiplex PCR, while TCRdb's copy carries only in-frame clones and drops some. The data show 150,000 to 200,000 clones, nearly 70% seen once. Sequencing was done on a sample of PBMCs. These receptors originate from a young man in good health and CMV-seropositive.

The chain combines TRBV11-2 with TRBJ2-7; 8 bases match TRBD2. The CDR3 is made up of 13 amino acids. With 6 bases clipped from V and 3 bases from J, the junction kept 4 bases outside the gene matches. The germline V gene encodes CDR1 SGHAT and CDR2 FQNNGV. The CDR3 coding sequence is TGTGCCAGCAGGATTAGCGGGATCTACGAGCAGTACTTC. Translating it yields CASRISGIYEQYF.

This clone was seen a single time. The V and J genes are TRBV5-1 and TRBJ1-2; 10 bases fit TRBD1. Germline V gene data show CDR1 as SGHRS and CDR2 as YFSETQ. CDR3 length: 13 amino acids. V was pared by 4 bases and J by 8 bases, with 5 bases of the junction left unmatched. CDR3 sequence: CASSTGTGEGYTF. The CDR3 nucleotides are TGCGCCAGCAGCACCGGGACAGGGGAAGGCTACACCTTC.

This clone was detected a few times. The CDR3 DNA follows: TGTGCCATCAGTGAGCCCAGGGGGCTGGACACTGAAGCTTTCTTT. Its protein product is CAISEPRGLDTEAFF. This chain links TRBV10-3 with TRBJ1-1; 8 bases agree with TRBD1. V shed 2 bases, J shed 3 bases, and the junction held 5 bases outside the gene matches. Germline CDR1 ENHRY, CDR2 SYGVKD. The CDR3 spans 15 residues.

The V and J genes are TRBV5-4 and TRBJ2-5; 7 positions match TRBD2. V lost 4 bases and J lost 1; bases outside the gene matches: 10. This CDR3 has 16 residues. Germline CDR1 is SGHNT and CDR2 is YYREEE (reference sequence). The CDR3 bases are TGTGCCAGCAGCCCGGGGGGACTACCAATCCAAGAGACCCAGTACTTC. Protein product: CASSPGGLPIQETQYF.

V is TRBV27 and J is TRBJ2-2; D is perhaps TRBD1 (5 bases). Germline CDR1 and CDR2: MNHEY and SMNVEV (reference sequence). With 6 bases removed from V and 5 bases from J, the gap between germline ends came to 13 bases. The CDR3 covers 14 residues. The CDR3 here is CASRGQLGTGELFF. CDR3 sequence (DNA): TGTGCCAGCAGGGGGCAATTGGGGACCGGGGAGCTGTTTTTT.

The chain recombines TRBV18 with TRBJ1-2, with 7 bases that match TRBD1. Unmatched junction bases numbered 11, after V lost 3 bases and J lost 1 base. In germline, CDR1 is KGHSH, CDR2 LQKENI. CDR3 size: 17 residues. The chain's CDR3 is CASSPDRSGPLNYGYTF. CDR3 in DNA: TGTGCCAGCTCACCGGACAGGTCCGGTCCCCTTAACTATGGCTACACCTTC.

The chain carries TRBV19 and TRBJ1-1; 7 nucleotides align to TRBD1. V shed 6 bases and J 5 bases; nucleotides not matched to a gene: 21. The germline gives CDR1 LNHDA, CDR2 SQIVND (reference sequence). CDR3 size: 18 residues. DNA for the CDR3: TGTGCCAGTAGACTAGGAGGGGGGCAGGGGGATAGTCGGACTGAAGCTTTCTTT. This translates into CASRLGGGQGDSRTEAFF.

This clone was recorded only once. The gene calls are TRBV11-3 and TRBJ2-7; maybe TRBD2 (6 bases). CDR3 size: 14 residues. Trimming removed 6 bases at V and 6 bases at J, with 18 bases between. Germline-derived CDR1 and CDR2 are SGHNT and YENEEA. The CDR3 spells CASSSGQGWIEQYF. For the CDR3, the DNA is TGTGCCAGCAGTAGCGGACAAGGGTGGATCGAGCAGTACTTC. The variable domain in full, completed from reference TRBV11-3 and TRBJ2-7, reads EAGVVQSPRYKIIEKKQPVAFWCNPISGHNTLYWYLQNLGQGPELLIRYENEEAVDDSQLPKDRFSAERLKGVDSTLKIQPAELGDSAVYLCASSSGQGWIEQYFGPGTRLTVT.